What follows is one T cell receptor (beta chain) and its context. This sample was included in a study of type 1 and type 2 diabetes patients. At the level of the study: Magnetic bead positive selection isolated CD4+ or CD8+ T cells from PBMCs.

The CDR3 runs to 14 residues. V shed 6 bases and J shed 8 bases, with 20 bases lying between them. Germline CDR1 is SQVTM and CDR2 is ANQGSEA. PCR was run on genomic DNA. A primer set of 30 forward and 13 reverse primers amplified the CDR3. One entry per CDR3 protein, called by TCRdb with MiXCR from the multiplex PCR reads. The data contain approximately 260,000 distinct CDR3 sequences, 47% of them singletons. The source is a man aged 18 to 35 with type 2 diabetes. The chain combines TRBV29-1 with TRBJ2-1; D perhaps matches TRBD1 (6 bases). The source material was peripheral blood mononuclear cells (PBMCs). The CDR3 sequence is CSVDLGTPRDEQFF. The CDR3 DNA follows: TGCAGCGTGGACCTCGGGACACCAAGGGATGAGCAGTTCTTC.